The clone carrying this T cell receptor (beta chain) was observed many times. The data derive from a study of neurological immune-mediated disorders. Using its own MiXCR run on the 5' RACE reads, TCRdb lists one record per CDR3 protein. The sample lists roughly 56,000 distinct CDR3 sequences; 3% to 3.5% were seen once. V dropped 4 bases and J dropped 7 bases, with 18 bases sitting between them. The germline V gene encodes CDR1 SGHRS and CDR2 YFSETQ. The CDR3 sequence is 15 residues long. The chain joins TRBV5-1 to TRBJ1-5; D might be TRBD1 (6 bases). The sequence was collected from a woman aged 60-75 years with multiple sclerosis. Source material: PBMCs. The chain's CDR3 is CASSVAGTKNQPQHF. CDR3 nucleotides: TGCGCCAGCAGCGTGGCCGGGACAAAAAACCAGCCCCAGCATTTT. The whole variable domain, remainder taken from reference TRBV5-1 and TRBJ1-5, is KAGVTQTPRYLIKTRGQQVTLSCSPISGHRSVSWYQQTPGQGLQFLFEYFSETQRNKGNFPGRFSGRQFSNSRSEMNVSTLELGDSALYLCASSVAGTKNQPQHFGDGTRLSIL.